These T cell receptor beta chains were read from a single sample in a study of cytomegalovirus exposure and HLA in healthy donors. Measured with immunoSEQ multiplex PCR; TCRdb has only the in-frame clones, and not every one. The data contain some 200,000 clones, roughly 8.7% of them singletons. The sample was PBMCs. These receptors were taken from a woman under 40 in good health and CMV-seropositive. CDR3s include the opening cysteine and the closing phenylalanine or tryptophan. The order of the fields is V gene, D gene, clone size, J gene, CDR3 DNA, CDR3 protein. A D gene is named only where the DNA matches it firmly. Only part of the rows carry a size: once, few, many, or a class if the clone is expanded.

v_gene: TRBV28; d_gene: TRBD1; abundance: few; j_gene: TRBJ2-3; CDR3nt: TGTGCCAGCAGATCACAGGGGGTCCCAGATACGCAGTATTTT; CDR3aa: CASRSQGVPDTQYF
v_gene: TRBV2; d_gene: TRBD1; abundance: few; j_gene: TRBJ2-7; CDR3nt: TGTGCCAGCAGTGGGGGGACAGGGGGGACCGAGCAGTACTTC; CDR3aa: CASSGGTGGTEQYF
v_gene: TRBV7-8; d_gene: TRBD1; abundance: .; j_gene: TRBJ1-3; CDR3nt: TGTGCCAGCAGCCCCAGGACAGGGGCAACTGGAAACACCATATATTTT; CDR3aa: CASSPRTGATGNTIYF
v_gene: TRBV6-5; d_gene: .; abundance: few; j_gene: TRBJ2-1; CDR3nt: TGTGCCAGCAGACAGGGGGGGGATGAGCAGTTCTTC; CDR3aa: CASRQGGDEQFF
v_gene: TRBV5-6; d_gene: .; abundance: .; j_gene: TRBJ1-1; CDR3nt: TGTGCCAGCAGCACAACAGGAGTTCACACCCTCCGCCCTGAAGCTTTCTTT; CDR3aa: CASSTTGVHTLRPEAFF
v_gene: TRBV7-9; d_gene: TRBD2; abundance: .; j_gene: TRBJ2-3; CDR3nt: TGTGCCAGCAGCTTACCTTTAGGACTAGCGGGAGGGCCAGATACGCAGTATTTT; CDR3aa: CASSLPLGLAGGPDTQYF
v_gene: TRBV5-4; d_gene: TRBD1; abundance: few; j_gene: TRBJ2-1; CDR3nt: TGTGCCAGCAGCTTGGGAGCGGGACAGGGGGTTCGAAATGAGCAGTTCTTC; CDR3aa: CASSLGAGQGVRNEQFF
v_gene: TRBV7-7; d_gene: TRBD2; abundance: .; j_gene: TRBJ2-1; CDR3nt: TGTGCCAGCAGCTTGAAAGCGGGAGCTACGTATGAGCAGTTCTTC; CDR3aa: CASSLKAGATYEQFF
v_gene: TRBV13; d_gene: TRBD1; abundance: few; j_gene: TRBJ1-2; CDR3nt: TGTGCCAGCAGCGCTGGGGGACAGGGGCTCTATGGCTACACCTTC; CDR3aa: CASSAGGQGLYGYTF
v_gene: TRBV2; d_gene: .; abundance: few; j_gene: TRBJ2-7; CDR3nt: TGTGCCAGACGACCCTATGATCCCCGGGACTCCGTGGTAGAGCAGTACTTC; CDR3aa: CARRPYDPRDSVVEQYF
v_gene: TRBV11-3; d_gene: .; abundance: few; j_gene: TRBJ1-2; CDR3nt: TGTGCCAGCAGCCGTCGGTATGGCTACACCTTC; CDR3aa: CASSRRYGYTF
v_gene: TRBV7-9; d_gene: TRBD1; abundance: .; j_gene: TRBJ1-2; CDR3nt: TGTGCCAGCAGCGTGGACAGGGGAGGCTACACCTTC; CDR3aa: CASSVDRGGYTF
v_gene: TRBV5-4; d_gene: TRBD1; abundance: few; j_gene: TRBJ2-5; CDR3nt: TGTGCCAGCAGCGGGACAGGGGGCGAGAGGACCCAGTACTTC; CDR3aa: CASSGTGGERTQYF
v_gene: TRBV9; d_gene: .; abundance: few; j_gene: TRBJ1-4; CDR3nt: TGTGCCAGCAGCTCATCCACAGGGCTGACTAATGAAAAACTGTTTTTT; CDR3aa: CASSSSTGLTNEKLFF
v_gene: TRBV2; d_gene: TRBD2; abundance: few; j_gene: TRBJ2-5; CDR3nt: TGTGCCAGCAGTGCAAGGACTAGCGGGAGGGTCCAGGTTGAGACCCAGTACTTC; CDR3aa: CASSARTSGRVQVETQYF
v_gene: TRBV6-6; d_gene: .; abundance: few; j_gene: TRBJ2-3; CDR3nt: TGTGCCAGCAGGACAACAGATACGCAGTATTTT; CDR3aa: CASRTTDTQYF
v_gene: TRBV5-1; d_gene: TRBD2; abundance: .; j_gene: TRBJ2-5; CDR3nt: TGCGCCAGCAGCTTGGTAAGTCTAGCGGAAGAGACCCAGTACTTC; CDR3aa: CASSLVSLAEETQYF
v_gene: TRBV18; d_gene: TRBD2; abundance: few; j_gene: TRBJ2-3; CDR3nt: TGTGCCAGCTCTCCGGCGACTAGCGGGTCCACAGATACGCAGTATTTT; CDR3aa: CASSPATSGSTDTQYF
v_gene: TRBV21-1; d_gene: .; abundance: few; j_gene: TRBJ2-7; CDR3nt: TGTGCCAGCAGCGGAGGGGCCCGGGACAGACACTACGAGCAGTACTTC; CDR3aa: CASSGGARDRHYEQYF
v_gene: TRBV7-2; d_gene: .; abundance: few; j_gene: TRBJ2-2; CDR3nt: TGTGCCAGCAGCTTAGGGGGGCTAGCGGCCGGGGAGCTGTTTTTT; CDR3aa: CASSLGGLAAGELFF
v_gene: TRBV19; d_gene: TRBD2; abundance: few; j_gene: TRBJ2-1; CDR3nt: TGTGCCACCGCAAAGGGGACTATCAGCTCCTACAATGAGCAGTTCTTC; CDR3aa: CATAKGTISSYNEQFF
v_gene: TRBV18; d_gene: .; abundance: few; j_gene: TRBJ2-5; CDR3nt: TGTGCCAGCTCACCACGCGTGCGGACAGGGCCGGGAGGACAACAAGAGACCCAGTACTTC; CDR3aa: CASSPRVRTGPGGQQETQYF
v_gene: TRBV2; d_gene: .; abundance: .; j_gene: TRBJ1-3; CDR3nt: TGTGCCAGCAGAAGAGGCTCTGGAAACACCATATATTTT; CDR3aa: CASRRGSGNTIYF
v_gene: TRBV15; d_gene: .; abundance: few; j_gene: TRBJ2-3; CDR3nt: TGTGCCACCAGCAGAGAGATAAGGGAGGATACGCAGTATTTT; CDR3aa: CATSREIREDTQYF
v_gene: TRBV30; d_gene: .; abundance: few; j_gene: TRBJ2-7; CDR3nt: TGTGCCTGGAGCACAGGGGGGGGCTGGAGGTACGAGCAGTACTTC; CDR3aa: CAWSTGGGWRYEQYF
v_gene: TRBV27; d_gene: TRBD2; abundance: .; j_gene: TRBJ2-7; CDR3nt: TGTGCCAGCAGTTTCACGGGAGGTGCCTACGAGCAGTACTTC; CDR3aa: CASSFTGGAYEQYF
v_gene: TRBV11-2; d_gene: .; abundance: few; j_gene: TRBJ2-1; CDR3nt: TGTGCCAGCAGCTTAGAACGGGGGGCCCTCTCCTACAATGAGCAGTTCTTC; CDR3aa: CASSLERGALSYNEQFF
v_gene: TRBV19; d_gene: TRBD1; abundance: few; j_gene: TRBJ1-2; CDR3nt: TGTGCCACCGCGAGGGACAGGGAATGGAGCTATGGCTACACCTTC; CDR3aa: CATARDREWSYGYTF
v_gene: TRBV11-2; d_gene: TRBD1; abundance: .; j_gene: TRBJ2-7; CDR3nt: TGTGCCAGCAGCTCACAGGGGGCGGGGGTCTACGAGCAGTACTTC; CDR3aa: CASSSQGAGVYEQYF
v_gene: TRBV2; d_gene: TRBD1; abundance: few; j_gene: TRBJ2-7; CDR3nt: TGTGCCAGCAGTACCCCGGGACAGCGATCCTACGAGCAGTACTTC; CDR3aa: CASSTPGQRSYEQYF
v_gene: TRBV7-9; d_gene: TRBD2; abundance: few; j_gene: TRBJ2-7; CDR3nt: TGTGCCAGCAGCTTAGGACTAGCGGGAGTTGCCGAGCAGTACTTC; CDR3aa: CASSLGLAGVAEQYF
v_gene: TRBV5-1; d_gene: TRBD1; abundance: few; j_gene: TRBJ2-1; CDR3nt: TGCGCCAGCAGCAAACTCTGGACAGGGGAAAATGAGCAGTTCTTC; CDR3aa: CASSKLWTGENEQFF
v_gene: TRBV11-3; d_gene: .; abundance: few; j_gene: TRBJ1-1; CDR3nt: TGTGCCAGCAGCCTCTATGGGAACACTGAAGCTTTCTTT; CDR3aa: CASSLYGNTEAFF
v_gene: TRBV6-1; d_gene: TRBD1; abundance: .; j_gene: TRBJ1-5; CDR3nt: TGTGCCAGCAGTTTAAGACAGGGGGACAATCAGCCCCAGCATTTT; CDR3aa: CASSLRQGDNQPQHF
v_gene: TRBV6-1; d_gene: .; abundance: few; j_gene: TRBJ1-1; CDR3nt: TGTGCCAGCAGTGGATCGACAGGGAACACTGAAGCTTTCTTT; CDR3aa: CASSGSTGNTEAFF
v_gene: TRBV4-1; d_gene: TRBD1; abundance: few; j_gene: TRBJ2-3; CDR3nt: TGCGCCAGCAGCCATCCCCGGACAGGGTGGACAGATACGCAGTATTTT; CDR3aa: CASSHPRTGWTDTQYF
v_gene: TRBV12-1; d_gene: .; abundance: .; j_gene: TRBJ2-2; CDR3nt: TGTGCCAGCAGCTCCTGTGGGGAGTGGCTGTTTTTT; CDR3aa: CASSSCGEWLFF
v_gene: TRBV7-9; d_gene: .; abundance: few; j_gene: TRBJ1-2; CDR3nt: TGTGCCAGCAGTCCGACAGGACAGAACTATGGCTACACCTTC; CDR3aa: CASSPTGQNYGYTF
v_gene: TRBV5-4; d_gene: .; abundance: few; j_gene: TRBJ2-1; CDR3nt: TGTGCCAGCAGCCCGAGAGAAGTAGGGGAGGCGCCGTTCTTC; CDR3aa: CASSPREVGEAPFF
v_gene: TRBV5-5; d_gene: TRBD1; abundance: .; j_gene: TRBJ2-1; CDR3nt: TGTGCCAGCAGCTTACGTCGACAGGGGGACTACAATGAGCAGTTCTTC; CDR3aa: CASSLRRQGDYNEQFF
v_gene: TRBV5-6; d_gene: .; abundance: few; j_gene: TRBJ1-1; CDR3nt: TGTGCCAGCAGCTTGAACCAGGATCTACCTTTCTTT; CDR3aa: CASSLNQDLPFF
v_gene: TRBV14; d_gene: TRBD1; abundance: .; j_gene: TRBJ2-7; CDR3nt: TGTGCCAGCAGCCCTCGGACAGGGCCCTACGAGCAGTACTTC; CDR3aa: CASSPRTGPYEQYF
v_gene: TRBV27; d_gene: .; abundance: .; j_gene: TRBJ2-5; CDR3nt: TGTGCCAGCAGAATTGGGGATAGCGTGGTCGAAGAGACCCAGTACTTC; CDR3aa: CASRIGDSVVEETQYF
v_gene: TRBV11-3; d_gene: .; abundance: .; j_gene: TRBJ2-5; CDR3nt: TGTGCCAGCAGCCACAGTGCCGAAGAGACCCAGTACTTC; CDR3aa: CASSHSAEETQYF
v_gene: TRBV10-3; d_gene: .; abundance: .; j_gene: TRBJ1-5; CDR3nt: TGTGCCATCACGGGGGATAGCAATCAGCCCCAGCATTTT; CDR3aa: CAITGDSNQPQHF
v_gene: TRBV29-1; d_gene: .; abundance: .; j_gene: TRBJ2-1; CDR3nt: TGCAGCGGTAGACTAGTTTCAAGTGAGCAGTTCTTC; CDR3aa: CSGRLVSSEQFF
v_gene: TRBV18; d_gene: .; abundance: .; j_gene: TRBJ1-2; CDR3nt: TGTGCCAGCTCACCAGGGGAGGATTCGGTTGGCTACACCTTC; CDR3aa: CASSPGEDSVGYTF
v_gene: TRBV5-1; d_gene: .; abundance: few; j_gene: TRBJ1-5; CDR3nt: TGCGCCAGCAGCTTGGCAGGGGATCAGCCCCAGCATTTT; CDR3aa: CASSLAGDQPQHF